This T cell receptor (beta chain) appears in the sequencing data of a study of beta chain features in type 1 diabetes. The overall study: The patient and healthy donor groups were comparable for age, gender and cell yields.

The isolated RNA, all of it, was reverse transcribed, so expressed TCRB transcripts were what got sequenced. Profiled with immunoSEQ multiplex PCR; TCRdb holds only in-frame clones, not every one. The table has hundreds of thousands of clones, more than 12% seen once. It was one heparinised blood draw, averaging roughly 100 mL, that each donor gave. V was trimmed by 7 bases and J by 0 bases, leaving 16 bases between them. The CDR3 loop spans 15 amino acids. Germline-derived CDR1 and CDR2 are SQVTM and ANQGSEA. Comment on this clone: The antigen is not known.

Study-level findings and limits: Fewer junction insertions and more nucleotide deletions appeared in type 1 diabetes patients. In every one of the four CD4+ subsets, TCRB CDR3s were moderately but significantly shorter in Type 1 diabetes patients.

Sequencing input: naive CD4+ T cells from blood. The receptor was isolated from a young man with type 1 diabetes. The genes are TRBV29-1 and TRBJ2-4; D is perhaps TRBD2 (5 bases). The CDR3 loop is CSAKPELGAKNIQYF. In nucleotides, the CDR3 is TGCAGCGCCAAACCAGAACTAGGAGCCAAAAACATTCAGTACTTC.